Listed below are T cell receptor beta chains from one sample, sequenced in a study of vaccination and CD4 T cells after COVID-19. These receptors lack a known antigen. TCRdb reprocessed the PCR reads with MiXCR, giving one entry per CDR3 protein. The data contain 15,000 or so distinct CDR3 sequences, 25% to 30% of them singletons. What was sequenced was cultured CD4+ T cells from blood. The source is a human donor with COVID-19. CDR3s include the opening cysteine and the closing phenylalanine or tryptophan. The D gene is left open where the match is weak. Clone size is stated in some rows and not others, as once, few, many or a class when expanded.

j_call clone_size v_call d_call cdr3_aa cdr3_nt
TRBJ2-7 medium-sized TRBV19 TRBD1 CASSDRDRASYEQYF TGTGCCAGTAGTGACCGGGACAGGGCCTCCTACGAGCAGTACTTC
TRBJ2-3 . TRBV2 TRBD2 CASRPGLAGGYGYF TGTGCCAGCAGACCAGGACTAGCGGGGGGTTATGGGTATTTT
TRBJ2-7 once TRBV6-1 . CASKGHSYEQYF TGTGCCAGCAAAGGACACTCATACGAGCAGTACTTC
TRBJ1-2 medium-sized TRBV27 . CASSSRGLYGYTF TGTGCCAGCAGTTCCCGGGGCCTCTATGGCTACACCTTC
TRBJ2-6 once TRBV20-1 TRBD1 CSAGQASVTGANVLTF TGCAGTGCCGGACAGGCAAGTGTAACTGGGGCCAACGTCCTGACTTTC
TRBJ2-4 few TRBV19 . CASSNPQVSLAKNIQYF TGTGCCAGTAGTAACCCCCAGGTGTCCCTAGCCAAAAACATTCAGTACTTC
TRBJ1-6 . TRBV5-3 . CARSLRDVSSYNSPLHF TGTGCCAGAAGCTTGCGGGACGTGAGCTCCTATAATTCACCCCTCCACTTT
TRBJ2-5 few TRBV24-1 . CATSASAKYQETQYF TGTGCCACCAGTGCGTCAGCTAAGTACCAAGAGACCCAGTACTTC
TRBJ2-3 . TRBV7-2 . CASSSRRADTQYF TGTGCCAGCAGCTCCCGAAGGGCAGATACGCAGTATTTT
TRBJ2-7 . TRBV7-7 . CASSLDLSSYEQYF TGTGCTAGCAGCTTAGACCTGAGCTCCTACGAGCAGTACTTC
TRBJ1-1 few TRBV28 . CASSLPRRAYTEAFF TGTGCCAGCAGTTTACCCCGCCGGGCGTATACTGAAGCTTTCTTT
TRBJ2-2 few TRBV6-1 . CASRGFDAGELFF TGTGCCAGCCGGGGTTTCGATGCCGGGGAGCTGTTTTTT
TRBJ1-5 few TRBV6-1 . CASSVMTGQTSNQPQHF TGTGCCAGCAGTGTGATGACAGGACAAACCTCCAATCAGCCCCAGCATTTT
TRBJ2-7 few TRBV7-9 TRBD1 CASSSDRAPYEQYF TGTGCCAGCAGCTCAGACAGGGCACCCTACGAGCAGTACTTC
TRBJ1-1 . TRBV20-1 . CSAREHRGLLAFF TGCAGTGCTAGAGAACATCGGGGCTTGTTGGCTTTCTTT
TRBJ1-6 . TRBV12-3/TRBV12-4 . CASSLGGALSPLHF TGTGCCAGCAGTTTAGGGGGGGCGCTTTCACCCCTCCACTTT
TRBJ2-2 . TRBV2 TRBD1 CASREDRPTGELFF TGTGCCAGCAGAGAGGACAGGCCTACCGGGGAGCTGTTTTTT
TRBJ1-5 . TRBV19 . CASNLMTAGNQPQHF TGTGCCAGTAACCTTATGACTGCGGGCAATCAGCCCCAGCATTTT
TRBJ2-3 . TRBV20-1 . CSARDSKGGGGTDTQYF TGCAGTGCTAGAGACTCCAAGGGTGGGGGCGGCACAGATACGCAGTATTTT
TRBJ2-2 . TRBV6-2/TRBV6-3 TRBD1 CASTKGQGTNTGELFF TGTGCCAGCACCAAGGGACAGGGGACGAACACCGGGGAGCTGTTTTTT
TRBJ2-5 few TRBV7-6 TRBD2 CASSPGLAGAETQYF TGTGCCAGCAGCCCGGGACTAGCGGGGGCGGAGACCCAGTACTTC
TRBJ1-2 . TRBV19 . CSGGDRNYGYTF TGTTCCGGCGGGGATCGCAACTATGGCTACACCTTC
TRBJ2-5 . TRBV10-3 . CAISGTSNYQETQYF TGTGCCATCAGCGGAACTTCCAATTACCAAGAGACCCAGTACTTC
TRBJ1-2 . TRBV5-1 . CASSLAGEVNYGYTF TGCGCCAGCAGCTTGGCGGGGGAGGTTAACTATGGCTACACCTTC
TRBJ2-3 few TRBV5-1 TRBD2 CASRQLAVSTDTQYF TGCGCCAGCAGACAACTAGCGGTTAGCACAGATACGCAGTATTTT
TRBJ1-1 . TRBV12-5 TRBD1 CASVSGQGTEAFF TGTGCTAGTGTTTCCGGACAGGGTACTGAAGCTTTCTTT
TRBJ1-3 few TRBV6-1 . CASSIQGDGNTIYF TGTGCCAGCAGTATACAGGGAGATGGAAACACCATATATTTT
TRBJ2-2 few TRBV6-5 . CASSYPDTGELFF TGTGCCAGCAGTTACCCAGATACCGGGGAGCTGTTTTTT
TRBJ2-7 . TRBV7-6 . CASSAGTYAAYEQYF TGTGCCAGCAGCGCTGGGACTTACGCGGCCTACGAGCAGTACTTC
TRBJ2-7 . TRBV20-1 TRBD1 CSAPDRGTYEQYF TGCAGTGCTCCGGACAGGGGAACCTACGAGCAGTACTTC
TRBJ2-2 . TRBV9 TRBD1 CASTTGQGGTGELFF TGTGCCAGCACCACCGGACAGGGGGGGACCGGGGAGCTGTTTTTT
TRBJ2-5 . TRBV11-3 TRBD1 CASSRGQGVETQYF TGTGCCAGCAGCCGGGGACAGGGGGTCGAGACCCAGTACTTC
TRBJ1-2 few TRBV6-1 . CASSRRVGELSYYGYTF TGTGCCAGCAGTCGACGAGTGGGGGAGTTGAGCTACTATGGCTACACCTTC
TRBJ1-1 few TRBV6-4 TRBD1 CASRSRGIDTEAFF TGTGCCAGCAGGAGCAGGGGGATCGACACTGAAGCTTTCTTT
TRBJ1-5 . TRBV28 TRBD1 CASSHRDRGQPQHF TGTGCCAGCAGTCACCGGGACAGGGGTCAGCCCCAGCATTTT
TRBJ1-5 . TRBV28 . CASTVMNNQPQHF TGTGCCAGCACCGTTATGAACAATCAGCCCCAGCATTTT
TRBJ2-3 . TRBV14 . CASSHLDRGSGDTQYF TGTGCCAGCAGCCATCTGGACAGAGGCTCCGGAGATACGCAGTATTTT
TRBJ1-5 few TRBV20-1 . CSARPSLEGQPQHF TGCAGTGCTAGGCCCTCGCTTGAGGGTCAGCCCCAGCATTTT
TRBJ1-5 . TRBV12-3/TRBV12-4 . CASSPTGREEQPQHF TGTGCCAGCAGCCCGACGGGCAGGGAGGAACAGCCCCAGCATTTT
TRBJ2-5 . TRBV2 . CASSEGNQETQYF TGTGCCAGCAGTGAAGGTAACCAAGAGACCCAGTACTTC
TRBJ2-5 . TRBV10-3 . CAISEGNEYQETRYF TGTGCCATCAGTGAGGGGAACGAGTACCAAGAGACCCGGTACTTC
TRBJ2-7 . TRBV7-3 . CASSLTGPTYEQYF TGTGCCAGCAGCTTAACAGGGCCTACCTACGAGCAGTACTTC
TRBJ2-3 . TRBV7-9 . CASSLERGGDTQYF TGTGCCAGCAGCTTAGAGAGAGGAGGGGATACGCAGTATTTT
TRBJ1-5 few TRBV19 TRBD1 CASSISSDRASNQPQHF TGTGCCAGTAGTATTAGTTCGGACAGGGCTAGCAATCAGCCCCAGCATTTT
TRBJ2-5 few TRBV7-9 . CASSLVVGAETQYF TGTGCCAGCAGCTTAGTAGTAGGTGCAGAGACCCAGTACTTC
TRBJ2-3 . TRBV5-1 TRBD2 CASSSYLAGGPSTQYF TGCGCCAGCAGCTCCTACTTAGCGGGGGGGCCGAGTACGCAGTATTTT
TRBJ1-6 few TRBV6-1 . CASSLRDAGGPLHF TGTGCCAGCAGTCTACGGGACGCCGGTGGTCCCCTCCACTTT
TRBJ2-7 . TRBV10-3 TRBD1 CAIGAQGAYEQYF TGTGCCATCGGAGCACAGGGGGCCTACGAGCAGTACTTC
TRBJ1-5 medium-sized TRBV7-2 . CASSFMPGVSNQPQHF TGTGCCAGCAGCTTTATGCCAGGGGTGAGCAATCAGCCCCAGCATTTT
TRBJ1-5 few TRBV6-5 . CASSSRGGSNQPQHF TGTGCCAGCAGTTCGAGGGGCGGTAGCAATCAGCCCCAGCATTTT